The 19 T cell receptor beta chains in this list originate from one sample, sequenced in a study of cytomegalovirus exposure and HLA in healthy donors. PCR amplification relied on 60 Vbeta primers (plus 13 Jbeta primers). Method: immunoSEQ multiplex PCR; TCRdb's copy keeps in-frame clones and lacks some. The sample lists some 130,000 clones; around 63% were seen once. Specimen: PBMCs. These receptors were taken from a human donor in good health.

V and J are TRBV27 and TRBJ1-1; D might be TRBD1 (5 bases). CDR3 length equals 13 residues. V lost 3 bases to trimming and J lost 4 bases, with 9 bases between them. Germline V gene sequence: CDR1 MNHEY, CDR2 SMNVEV (reference sequence). The CDR3 reads CASSFHGATEAFF. In DNA form, the CDR3 reads TGTGCCAGCAGTTTCCATGGGGCCACTGAAGCTTTCTTT.

This clone has just a few counts. This chain connects TRBV5-4 to TRBJ1-4; D is unclear. Trimming shortened V by 3 bases and J by 0 bases, and 12 bases separated the two germline ends. CDR1 SGHNT and CDR2 YYREEE come from the germline V gene (reference sequence). This CDR3 region has 16 residues. The CDR3: CASSSRTGATNEKLFF. In DNA, the CDR3 is TGTGCCAGCAGCTCTCGGACCGGGGCAACTAATGAAAAACTGTTTTTT.

This clone came up a few times. The chain combines TRBV4-1 with TRBJ2-7; D might be TRBD1 (6 bases). From germline, CDR1 is MGHRA and CDR2 YSYEKL. With 4 bases removed from V and 1 base from J, the gap between germline ends came to 11 bases. The CDR3 consists of 14 residues. The CDR3 loop is CASSPAGVSYEQYF. DNA of the CDR3: TGCGCCAGCAGCCCGGCAGGGGTTTCCTACGAGCAGTACTTC.

The chain couples TRBV21-1 to TRBJ1-1; the D call TRBD1 from the table was never checked on the DNA. TRBV21-1 is flagged as a pseudogene. This CDR3 is 14 amino acids long. CDR3 DNA sequence: TGTGCCAGCAGCAAGGGACAGGGATCCCCTGAAGCTTTCTTT. Its translation is CASSKGQGSPEAFF.

This clone was detected only a few times. The chain employs TRBV7-9 and TRBJ1-4; 7 bases line up with TRBD1. The V gene end was trimmed by 5 bases and the J gene end by 6 bases; junction bases not matched to a gene: 6. The CDR3 is made up of 14 amino acids. Per the germline V gene, CDR1 is SEHNR and CDR2 is FQNEAQ (reference sequence). The CDR3 loop reads CASSRRGSDEKLFF. CDR3 sequence (DNA): TGTGCCAGCAGCCGCAGGGGGTCCGATGAAAAACTGTTTTTT.

The CDR3, as DNA: TGTGCCACCAGCAGGAACTTGGTTGGGGAGTTGGACACCGGGGAGCTGTTTTTT. It encodes CATSRNLVGELDTGELFF. The chain has TRBV15 and TRBJ2-2, with a possible D match to TRBD2 (5 bases). The V and J ends lost 3 bases and 3 bases respectively, with 20 bases between them. Looked up from germline, CDR1 is LNHNV and CDR2 is YYDKDF (reference sequence). CDR3 length: 18 amino acids.

V and J are TRBV2 and TRBJ2-1, with 9 bases fitting TRBD1. Germline V gene data show CDR1 as SNHLY and CDR2 as FYNNEI. The CDR3 spans 14 residues. The V segment lost 3 bases and the J segment 10 bases; nucleotides outside the gene matches: 7. Written as DNA, the CDR3 is TGTGCCAGCAGTGACGGGACAGGGCGCGGCGAGCAGTTCTTC. Translation: CASSDGTGRGEQFF. Supplemented by reference TRBV2 and TRBJ2-1, the full variable domain reads EPEVTQTPSHQVTQMGQEVILRCVPISNHLYFYWYRQILGQKVEFLVSFYNNEISEKSEIFDDQFSVERPDGSNFTLKIRSTKLEDSAMYFCASSDGTGRGEQFFGPGTRLTVL.

The V call is TRBV5-1, the J call TRBJ2-5, with TRBD1 matching 9 bases. Germline CDR1 and CDR2: SGHRS and YFSETQ. CDR3 length equals 14 residues. The trim removed 2 bases at V and 4 bases at J, leaving 3 bases unmatched. The CDR3, as DNA: TGCGCCAGCAGCTTAGGGACAGGGCTAGAGACCCAGTACTTC. Translating it yields CASSLGTGLETQYF. The full variable domain, rest sourced from reference TRBV5-1 and TRBJ2-5, is KAGVTQTPRYLIKTRGQQVTLSCSPISGHRSVSWYQQTPGQGLQFLFEYFSETQRNKGNFPGRFSGRQFSNSRSEMNVSTLELGDSALYLCASSLGTGLETQYFGPGTRLLVL.

V and J are TRBV6-1 and TRBJ2-5, with 8 nucleotides matching TRBD1. Germline CDR1 and CDR2: MNHNS and SASEGT. V lost 6 bases, J lost 5 bases, and 8 bases stayed unmatched. This CDR3 comprises 14 residues. CDR3 in amino acids: CASSRTGGRETQYF. CDR3 nucleotides: TGTGCCAGCAGCCGAACAGGGGGACGGGAGACCCAGTACTTC.

The chain recombines TRBV25-1 with TRBJ2-7, with a weak D call TRBD2 (6 bases). This CDR3 has 14 residues. Between the trimmed V and J ends, which lost 5 bases and 7 bases, there was a span of 18 bases. Per germline, CDR1 MGHDK and CDR2 SYGVNS. CDR3: CASSHPGDLREQYF. The CDR3 DNA sequence: TGTGCCAGCAGTCATCCCGGGGACTTGAGGGAGCAGTACTTC.

In this sample, this clone turned up a few times. The CDR3 DNA reads as TGTGCCAGCAGTTTCCCCCACAGGGAAGAGACCCAGTACTTC. It yields the protein CASSFPHREETQYF. The rearrangement links TRBV28 to TRBJ2-5, with D perhaps matching TRBD1 (6 bases). Germline values: CDR1 MDHEN, CDR2 SYDVKM. This CDR3 has 14 amino acids. V shed 3 bases and J shed 3 bases, with 11 bases lying between them.

The chain carries TRBV19 and TRBJ2-7, with TRBD2 matching over 9 bases. The germline gives CDR1 LNHDA, CDR2 SQIVND (reference sequence). The CDR3 contains 14 residues. V lost 8 bases and J lost 3; bases outside the gene matches: 8. CDR3 amino acids: CASSASGASYEQYF. DNA of the CDR3: TGTGCCAGTTCCGCTAGCGGGGCAAGCTACGAGCAGTACTTC.

CDR3 residues: CASTKRDWGEGRSYEQYF. The CDR3 bases are TGTGCCAGCACCAAAAGGGATTGGGGTGAGGGCAGGTCCTACGAGCAGTACTTC. This sequence joins TRBV7-9 and TRBJ2-7; possible D gene TRBD2, 5 bases. Germline CDR1 SEHNR, CDR2 FQNEAQ (reference sequence). V was shortened by 7 bases and J by 1 base, with 26 bases between the two germline ends. The CDR3 runs to 18 residues.

The chain is built from TRBV28 and TRBJ2-1, with a tentative D call TRBD1 (6 bases). This CDR3 contains 15 residues. Germline V gives CDR1 MDHEN, CDR2 SYDVKM. V was shortened by 6 bases and J by 0 bases, with 12 bases between the two germline ends. The CDR3 nucleotides read TGTGCCAGCAGGGTCACAGGGAGCTCCTACAATGAGCAGTTCTTC. Protein: CASRVTGSSYNEQFF. The entire variable domain, with the rest obtained from reference TRBV28 and TRBJ2-1, is as follows: DVKVTQSSRYLVKRTGEKVFLECVQDMDHENMFWYRQDPGLGLRLIYFSYDVKMKEKGDIPEGYSVSREKKERFSLILESASTNQTSMYLCASRVTGSSYNEQFFGPGTRLTVL.

CDR3 nucleotides: TGTGCCAGCAGTGAAGCGCCAACAGGACAGGCCAACTATGGCTACACCTTC. This translates into CASSEAPTGQANYGYTF. The chain couples TRBV2 to TRBJ1-2; TRBD1 matches 7 bases. The germline gives CDR1 SNHLY, CDR2 FYNNEI. The length of the CDR3 is 17 residues. Trimming cost V 0 bases and J 2 bases; bases outside gene matches: 9.

This chain links TRBV6-1 with TRBJ2-7, with 8 bases fitting TRBD1. The CDR3 spans 14 residues. The germline V gene encodes CDR1 MNHNS and CDR2 SASEGT. Losses at the gene ends were 3 bases for V and 2 bases for J; bases not matched to a gene: 3. The CDR3 DNA reads TGTGCCAGCAGTGACGGACAGGGCACCTACGAGCAGTACTTC. This sequence encodes CASSDGQGTYEQYF.

This clone appeared a few times. The chain employs TRBV7-2 and TRBJ2-1, with D possibly matching TRBD1 (7 bases). The CDR3 has 13 amino acids. Germline lookup yields CDR1 SGHTA and CDR2 FQGNSA. Trimming stripped 4 bases from V and 9 bases from J, with 13 bases between. CDR3 sequence: CASSSQGGGEQFF. Here the CDR3 DNA reads TGTGCCAGCAGCTCCCAGGGGGGCGGTGAGCAGTTCTTC. Looking up the rest from reference TRBV7-2 and TRBJ2-1 gives the full variable domain: GAGVSQSPSNKVTEKGKDVELRCDPISGHTALYWYRQSLGQGLEFLIYFQGNSAPDKSGLPSDRFSAERTGGSVSTLTIQRTQQEDSAVYLCASSSQGGGEQFFGPGTRLTVL.

CDR3 nucleotides: TGTGCCAGTAGTATAGATCTCAGGGGGCGCGTGGGACAGCCCCAGCATTTT. Amino acid sequence: CASSIDLRGRVGQPQHF. The chain employs TRBV19 and TRBJ1-5; TRBD1 matches at 8 bases. V dropped 0 bases and J dropped 7; count of bases not matched to a gene: 11. Germline V gene data show CDR1 as LNHDA and CDR2 as SQIVND (reference sequence). The CDR3 is 17 amino acids.

This rearrangement joins TRBV5-1 to TRBJ1-3, with D unresolved. The ends were cut back, 0 bases at V and 4 bases at J, with 11 bases in the middle. Germline CDR1 and CDR2: SGHRS and YFSETQ. The CDR3 contains 15 residues. The CDR3: CASSLESGSGNTIYF. CDR3 sequence (DNA): TGCGCCAGCAGCTTGGAATCGGGTTCCGGAAACACCATATATTTT.